Listed below are T cell receptor beta chains from one sample, sequenced in a study of blood T cell repertoires in COVID-19. Data came from immunoSEQ multiplex PCR; TCRdb stores just in-frame clones and leaves some out. The table has fewer than 500,000 clones, around 88% seen once. The specimen sequenced was peripheral blood. The receptors were gathered from a woman in her twenties or thirties with acute or convalescent COVID-19. CDR3s include the opening cysteine and the closing phenylalanine or tryptophan. A D gene is named only where the DNA matches it firmly. Clone size is not always given. Where it is, it says once, few, many or a class for expanded clones.

-	TRBV5-5	TRBD1	TRBJ2-2	TGTGCCAGCAGCTACACCACCGGGACAGAAGGAACCGGGGAGCTGTTTTTT	CASSYTTGTEGTGELFF
-	TRBV6-1	-	TRBJ1-2	TGTGCCAGCAGTGCGGGACGGTCCTCAATTAGGGGGGGTGGCTACACCTTC	CASSAGRSSIRGGGYTF
-	TRBV27	-	TRBJ1-5	TGTGCCAGCAGTTGGGGGGGAGGGAGCAATCAGCCCCAGCATTTT	CASSWGGGSNQPQHF
-	TRBV3-1/TRBV3-2	TRBD2	TRBJ2-7	TGTGCCAGCAGAAGCGGGACCGCCTACGAGCAGTACTTC	CASRSGTAYEQYF
-	TRBV4-1	-	TRBJ2-2	TGCGCCAGCAGCCAAGTGTCCTGGGAGGCGAACACCGGGGAGCTGTTTTTT	CASSQVSWEANTGELFF
-	TRBV7-2	-	TRBJ2-7	TGTGCCAGCAGCTTATGGACCAAGGCGGGCGAGCAGTACTTC	CASSLWTKAGEQYF
-	TRBV3-1/TRBV3-2	TRBD2	TRBJ2-5	TGTGCCAGCAGCCAAGTCGGGGGGAGGCGTAGAGAGACCCAGTACTTC	CASSQVGGRRRETQYF
once	TRBV5-1	TRBD1	TRBJ2-7	TGCGCCAGCAGCGACTTAACAGGGGTCGAAGTATCCTACGAGCAGTACTTC	CASSDLTGVEVSYEQYF
few	TRBV2	-	TRBJ2-7	TGTGCCAGCAGATACACACAGTCCTACGAGCAGTACTTC	CASRYTQSYEQYF
-	TRBV28	TRBD1	TRBJ2-7	TGTGCCAGCAGACCGGGACAGCGCTACGAGCAGTACTTC	CASRPGQRYEQYF
few	TRBV20-1	TRBD2	TRBJ2-1	TGCAGTGCTAGTTCCCCGGGACTAGCGGGGGGGGATGAGCAGTTCTTC	CSASSPGLAGGDEQFF
few	TRBV30	TRBD2	TRBJ2-1	TGTGCCTGCCAACTAGCGGGGGGCCCCAATGAGCAGTTCTTC	CACQLAGGPNEQFF
-	TRBV3-1/TRBV3-2	TRBD1	TRBJ2-1	TGTGCCAGCAGCCAAGGGACAGGTGTTTACAATGAGCAGTTCTTC	CASSQGTGVYNEQFF
-	TRBV28	TRBD1	TRBJ1-5	TGTGCCAGCAGTGTGGGACAGGGGGCTTTAGGCAATCAGCCCCAGCATTTT	CASSVGQGALGNQPQHF
-	TRBV24-1	-	TRBJ2-5	TGTGCCACCTCGGAGAGGAGATACGGGCAAGAGACCCAGTACTTC	CATSERRYGQETQYF
-	TRBV18	-	TRBJ1-1	TGTGCCAGCTCACCAAGGAGTGATGAAGCTTTCTTT	CASSPRSDEAFF
-	TRBV5-1	-	TRBJ2-2	TGCGCCAGCAGCTTGGTCGGCAGGATCAACACCGGGGAGCTGTTTTTT	CASSLVGRINTGELFF
-	TRBV20-1	-	TRBJ2-7	TGCAGTGTCAGCGGGCGTTACGAGCAGTACTTC	CSVSGRYEQYF
-	TRBV18	-	TRBJ1-2	TGTGCCAGCTCACGGCGGTCAGTAGACGAGATCGTGGGCTACACCTTC	CASSRRSVDEIVGYTF
-	TRBV30	TRBD1	TRBJ1-2	TGTGCCTGGAAATGGGGACAGGGCTATGGCTACACCTTC	CAWKWGQGYGYTF
once	TRBV28	-	TRBJ2-1	TGTGCCAGCAGTCCCACTTTTGAGGTTGAGCAGTTCTTC	CASSPTFEVEQFF
-	TRBV19	TRBD2	TRBJ2-5	TGTGCCAGTAGTATACAGGCTAGCGGATACCAAGAGACCCAGTACTTC	CASSIQASGYQETQYF
-	TRBV5-1	-	TRBJ2-1	TGCGCCAGCAGCTTGGGAACACTATTTGAGCAGTTCTTC	CASSLGTLFEQFF
-	TRBV18	TRBD2	TRBJ2-7	TGTGCCAGCTCACCAATGGGACTAGCCTACGAGCAGTACTTC	CASSPMGLAYEQYF
few	TRBV15	TRBD2	TRBJ2-3	TGTGCCACCAGCAGACGACTAGCGGGGGACAACACAGATACGCAGTATTTT	CATSRRLAGDNTDTQYF
-	TRBV5-1	-	TRBJ1-1	TGCGCCAGCAGCTTCCGGACACCGAACACTGAAGCTTTCTTT	CASSFRTPNTEAFF
few	TRBV15	TRBD1	TRBJ1-2	TGTGCCACCGCGACGGACAGGGGTAACTATGGCTACACCTTC	CATATDRGNYGYTF
-	TRBV28	-	TRBJ1-3	TGTGCCAGCAGGAAAGGACAAAGTGGAAACACCATATATTTT	CASRKGQSGNTIYF
-	TRBV10-1	-	TRBJ2-7	TGCGCCAGCAGTGAGTCGGGTCAGGGCTACGAGCAGTACTTC	CASSESGQGYEQYF
-	TRBV5-4	-	TRBJ2-7	TGTGCCAGCAGTCCCGGTGGGGCAGGTGAGCAGTACTTC	CASSPGGAGEQYF
-	TRBV14	-	TRBJ2-5	TGTGCCAGCAGCCAAGCTATGACAGTTCAAGAGACCCAGTACTTC	CASSQAMTVQETQYF
-	TRBV6-5	-	TRBJ2-3	TGTGCCAGCGGTTACCCAAGCACAGATACGCAGTATTTT	CASGYPSTDTQYF
-	TRBV5-1	-	TRBJ1-1	TGCGCCAGCAGAACAAGGGGGAACACTGAAGCTTTCTTT	CASRTRGNTEAFF
-	TRBV5-1	TRBD2	TRBJ2-1	TGCGCCAGCAGCTTGGCGGTCGGGGGGGCCTACAATGAGCAGTTCTTC	CASSLAVGGAYNEQFF
-	TRBV4-1	-	TRBJ1-1	TGCGCCAGCAGCCAAACAGGGAACACTGAAGCTTTCTTT	CASSQTGNTEAFF
-	TRBV25-1	TRBD1	TRBJ2-1	TGTGCCAGCAGCGTCGGACAGGGGCAGTTCTTC	CASSVGQGQFF
-	TRBV6-5	TRBD1	TRBJ2-7	TGTGCCAGCAGCAACCCGAGAGAAAACAGGGGCGAGCAGTACTTC	CASSNPRENRGEQYF
-	TRBV2	TRBD2	TRBJ2-2	TGTGCCAGCAACAAAGACGGGGGGGCCATCGGGGAGCTGTTTTTT	CASNKDGGAIGELFF
-	TRBV7-9	-	TRBJ2-1	TGTGCCAGCAGCTTATCAGGTAATGAGCAGTTCTTC	CASSLSGNEQFF
-	TRBV11-2	-	TRBJ2-1	TGTGCCAGCAGCTTATGGCGGAACAATGAGCAGTTCTTC	CASSLWRNNEQFF
-	TRBV5-1	TRBD1	TRBJ2-7	TGCGCCAGCAGCGACCGGGACAGGGGCCACGAGCAGTACTTC	CASSDRDRGHEQYF
-	TRBV5-1	-	TRBJ1-1	TGCGCCAGCAGCTTGGTTGAAGGGGGCACTGAAGCTTTCTTT	CASSLVEGGTEAFF
-	TRBV5-1	TRBD1	TRBJ1-1	TGCGCCAGCAGCTTAACCGGGACAGAAGGAACTGAAGCTTTCTTT	CASSLTGTEGTEAFF